This section outlines one T cell receptor beta chain sequence together with its context. Its cognate antigen is unknown. Germline V lookup: CDR1 ENHRY, CDR2 SYGVKD. This CDR3 has 17 residues. The trim removed 3 bases at V and 0 bases at J, leaving 7 bases unmatched. These data originate in a study of radiation and T cells in renal cell carcinoma. Study observations and caveats: No pretreatment tumor biopsies were available for baseline clonotypes.

Described time point: blood 4 weeks post-SBRT, at nephrectomy. As for treatment: 15 Gy SBRT to primary tumor, nephrectomy 4 weeks later. The patient's renal cell carcinoma had clear cell pathology. Clones were read by immunoSEQ multiplex PCR, and TCRdb kept only the in-frame ones, dropping some. The table records about 90,000 clones, approximately 80% of them present only once. This chain uses TRBV10-3 with TRBJ2-1, with 8 bases fitting TRBD2. The origin of this receptor is a man in his sixties with renal cell carcinoma. This sample comprised blood, obtained from a patient whose treatment included radiotherapy and nephrectomy. CDR3: CAISDPVAGYSYNEQFF. CDR3 DNA sequence: TGTGCCATCAGTGATCCCGTAGCGGGATACTCCTACAATGAGCAGTTCTTC.